These 5 T cell receptor beta chains were sequenced from one sample in a study of PD-L1 blockade in urothelial cancer. TCRdb's table, derived via immunoSEQ multiplex PCR, lists solely in-frame clones and lacks some. The sample has about 86,000 clones; about 85% are singletons. Time point meaning: pretreatment peripheral blood. Sequencing used PBMCs, obtained around atezolizumab (anti-PD-L1) treatment. The receptor set was obtained from a man in his sixties with urothelial cancer.

CDR3 bases: TGTGCCAGCAGCTTCGGAGAGACCCAGTACTTC. Translating it yields CASSFGETQYF. V usage is TRBV11-2 and J usage is TRBJ2-5; D gene uncertain. With 3 bases removed from V and 4 bases from J, the gap between germline ends came to 3 bases. The germline V gene encodes CDR1 SGHAT and CDR2 FQNNGV. The CDR3 consists of 11 residues.

The sample holds many counts of this clone. The chain carries TRBV4-1 and TRBJ1-4; tentatively, D is TRBD1 (6 bases). Germline assignment: CDR1 MGHRA and CDR2 YSYEKL. The length of the CDR3 is 17 residues. Trimming took off 0 bases at V and 8 bases at J, with 19 bases between the two ends. CDR3 DNA: TGCGCCAGCAGCCAAGATACAGGGTTGGGCGGAGGAGAAAAACTGTTTTTT. Translated, it gives CASSQDTGLGGGEKLFF.

The genes are TRBV6-1 and TRBJ2-5; the D gene is possibly TRBD2 (5 bases). Trimming stripped 0 bases from V and 5 bases from J, with 16 bases between. The CDR3 is made up of 16 amino acids. Germline CDR1 MNHNS, CDR2 SASEGT. As DNA, the CDR3 is TGTGCCAGCAGTGAAGCGTCCGGACTCCTGCGCGAGACCCAGTACTTC. Translation gives CASSEASGLLRETQYF.

This clone appeared once. The chain uses TRBV4-3 and TRBJ2-7; tentative D call: TRBD1 (7 bases). The CDR3 runs to 15 residues. V was pared by 1 base and J by 4 bases, with 14 bases between. The germline CDR1 and CDR2 sequences are LGHNA and YSLEER. The CDR3 coding sequence is TGCGCCAGCAGCCAAGCAGGAGGGGGCCGGTACGAGCAGTACTTC. This sequence encodes CASSQAGGGRYEQYF.

This clone has only one observation. The chain uses TRBV5-1 and TRBJ1-1, with a possible D match to TRBD1 (5 bases). The CDR3 sequence is 15 residues long. CDR1 and CDR2 from the germline V gene are SGHRS and YFSETQ. V gave up 0 bases and J gave up 0 bases, with 9 bases separating them. As DNA, the CDR3 is TGCGCCAGCAGCTTGGCCGAAGGGGTGAACACTGAAGCTTTCTTT. Encoded protein: CASSLAEGVNTEAFF.